This TCR beta chain was obtained from a study of CD8+ T cells in alopecia areata. Once RNA had been extracted, it was reverse transcribed into cDNA to act as the sequencing template. Assay used: immunoSEQ multiplex PCR; TCRdb lists only in-frame clones, some missing. This table holds 200,000 or so clones, 57% found once. Germline trimming cut 6 bases from V and 1 base from J; bases unmatched to any gene: 4. Germline V gene sequence: CDR1 MNHEY, CDR2 SVGAGI. The CDR3 spans 14 residues. The chain joins TRBV6-5 to TRBJ1-2, with 8 bases aligning to TRBD1. The source is a human donor with alopecia areata. The source was CD4+ T cells sorted from blood, collected at week 0. The CDR3 spells CASRFGQGNYGYTF. The CDR3 region has the DNA TGTGCCAGCAGGTTCGGACAGGGTAACTATGGCTACACCTTC.